A selection of T cell receptor beta chains follows, all from one sample in a study of metastatic and nonmetastatic thyroid tumors. From the PCR reads, TCRdb re-called clones with MiXCR. This sample carries approximately 13,000 clones, around 23% of them seen once, and the ten largest clones take about 3.9%. Sequencing input: blood. These receptors originate from a female donor with papillary thyroid cancer or a benign thyroid nodule (not recorded which). Some clones in this sample may be carry-over from other donors' samples. CDR3s include the opening cysteine and the closing phenylalanine or tryptophan. Expanded clones are given a class, and other clones once, few, many or no size at all.

>many|TRBV29-1|13|TRBJ1-1
CSVQTGPNTEAFF
>few|TRBV28|14|TRBJ1-6
CASGTPDVNSPLHF
>few|TRBV10-3|14|TRBJ1-1
CAISYGLDSGEAFF
>many|TRBV28|18|TRBJ2-5
CASSSGTSGTWDQETRYF
>NA|TRBV5-1|15|TRBJ1-2
CASSLAANPGGGYTF
>many|TRBV5-1|16|TRBJ1-4
CASSPGLGTTNEKLFF
>medium-sized|TRBV12-3/TRBV12-4|12|TRBJ2-1
CASSLFGGEQFF
>few|TRBV6-1|14|TRBJ1-5
CASSVRRTNQPQHF
>NA|TRBV6-1|15|TRBJ1-2
CASSEAGGVREGYTF
>many|TRBV5-8|14|TRBJ2-3
CASSFLRAQDTQYF
>many|TRBV2|16|TRBJ2-2
CASNVFGTLNTGELFF
>NA|TRBV14|18|TRBJ2-5
CASSRRLAGAGVQDTQYF
>few|TRBV27|15|TRBJ1-2
CASSFTGGAVSGYTF
>NA|TRBV6-1|17|TRBJ1-6
CASSRPGWGAGNSPLHF
>NA|TRBV20-1|10|TRBJ2-3
CSTWSLEQYF
>NA|TRBV7-2|16|TRBJ2-1
CASSLGWAGADNEQFF
>NA|TRBV28|15|TRBJ2-2
CASIGTRELTGELFF
>medium-sized|TRBV7-9|12|TRBJ2-1
CASSLSYNEQFF
>NA|TRBV11-3|14|TRBJ2-3
CAISFGIVPDTQYF
>few|TRBV28|18|TRBJ1-2
CASSLGGTGSNFNYGYTF
>many|TRBV10-3|13|TRBJ1-1
CAISEAGNTEAFF
>NA|TRBV5-1|14|TRBJ1-2
CASSFGQGAGGYTF
>NA|TRBV5-1|15|TRBJ1-6
CASSFVGDGGSPLHF
>NA|TRBV18|15|TRBJ1-6
CASSPGSGGDSPLHF
>NA|TRBV10-3|17|TRBJ2-6
CAISETSGNSGANVLTF
>NA|TRBV6-1|16|TRBJ1-1
CASSIGTGGAVTEAFF
>many|TRBV19|15|TRBJ1-1
CASSMAGAPVTEAFF
>NA|TRBV6-2/TRBV6-3|15|TRBJ2-3
CASSLGELSTDTQYF
>few|TRBV28|13|TRBJ2-2
CWTGDINTGELFF
>NA|TRBV6-1|13|TRBJ2-7
CASRPWDAWEQYF
>NA|TRBV11-1|15|TRBJ2-7
CASSLEDYSSYEQYF
>medium-sized|TRBV19|15|TRBJ1-2
CASRQQGETNYGYTF
>NA|TRBV5-1|17|TRBJ2-3
CASSLDGTSGGTDTQYF
>few|TRBV12-3/TRBV12-4|12|TRBJ2-1
CARSLGTGGTFF
>few|TRBV4-2|17|TRBJ2-6
CASPERSGDSGANVLTF
>NA|TRBV11-3|15|TRBJ2-2
CASSSPTGSTGELFF